This is a list of T cell receptor beta chains from one sample in a study of blood T cells in healthy people across ages. Each CDR3 protein is one row after TCRdb ran MiXCR on the 5' RACE reads. The sample lists under 2,000,000 distinct CDR3 sequences; 49% were seen once. Material: blood. The receptor set was obtained from a woman in her forties in good health. Each CDR3 is given without its conserved first and last residue.

j_call v_call cdr3_aa
TRBJ1-2 TRBV14 ASSQYRGGGYT
TRBJ1-2 TRBV6-1 ASSELSSSGNGYT
TRBJ2-1 TRBV27 ASSSRAGGPYNEQF
TRBJ1-2 TRBV20-1 SARERARNYGYT
TRBJ1-2 TRBV4-1 ASSQPLTGDGYT
TRBJ1-6 TRBV20-1 SAPETGGSSPLH
TRBJ1-2 TRBV18 ASSDGTAMGYGYT
NA TRBV4-3 ASSQDRGSIEQY
TRBJ2-1 TRBV27 ASSLSVTYNEQF
TRBJ1-1 TRBV3-1 ASSHQDRVGTEAF
TRBJ2-7 TRBV7-2 ASSLVPGVLDEQY
TRBJ1-6 TRBV4-2 ASSQDRTAHNSPLH
TRBJ2-6 TRBV6-2/TRBV6-3 ASSRSPGETSGANVLT
TRBJ1-2 TRBV27 ASSLRQGDRGYT
TRBJ2-7 TRBV20-1 SAGLGYYEQY
TRBJ1-2 TRBV15 ATSRNRVGYT
TRBJ2-1 TRBV4-3 ASSQDSDRRGAVYNEQF
TRBJ2-7 TRBV28 ASTPSIGQPYEQY
TRBJ2-4 TRBV6-5 ASRLSAKNIQY
NA TRBV7-2 ARSLLGGGDEQY
TRBJ2-7 TRBV6-2/TRBV6-3 ASAPGQGILLSYEQY
NA TRBV4-1 ASSPPGLVDIQY
TRBJ2-5 TRBV4-3 ASSQDETSGGAGYNEQY
TRBJ1-1 TRBV5-1 ASSLPTGTSNTEAF
TRBJ1-2 TRBV6-2/TRBV6-3 ASSSPGTFANGYT
TRBJ2-5 TRBV28 ASSLGLRGGQETQY
TRBJ2-5 TRBV5-5 ASIYRGTGPQY
TRBJ1-2 TRBV7-2 ASSQHRPRTGGHYGYT
TRBJ2-1 TRBV6-6 ASSYSPAGGPGEQF
TRBJ2-1 TRBV5-1 ASSLDTGAGVGNEQF
TRBJ2-1 TRBV6-1 ASLKRGGDNEQF
TRBJ2-3 TRBV5-1 ASSPGLAGGGVGTDTQY
TRBJ2-6 TRBV16 ASSQSPPGSWGNGANVLT
TRBJ2-3 TRBV12-3/TRBV12-4 ASSFLGGTDTQY
TRBJ2-3 TRBV5-1 ASSDPSGGGSDTQY
TRBJ2-5 TRBV6-2/TRBV6-3 ASTKGRTKATQY
TRBJ2-1 TRBV24-1 ATSDLGVPHNEQF
TRBJ2-5 TRBV7-2 ASSRRSGETQY
TRBJ2-5 TRBV6-5 ASSLKPRGEGTQY
TRBJ2-1 TRBV29-1 SVTPRGLGYNEQF
TRBJ2-2 TRBV12-3/TRBV12-4 ASSSTNIAGELF
TRBJ2-5 TRBV27 ASSQTGKQY
TRBJ1-5 TRBV12-3/TRBV12-4 ASSSGRPNQPQH
TRBJ2-1 TRBV10-3 AIGDYGTGMGNEQF
TRBJ2-3 TRBV15 ATNLRGRGTDTQY
TRBJ2-1 TRBV20-1 SIVTGSYNEQF
TRBJ1-2 TRBV7-8 ASSLARQGAYGYT